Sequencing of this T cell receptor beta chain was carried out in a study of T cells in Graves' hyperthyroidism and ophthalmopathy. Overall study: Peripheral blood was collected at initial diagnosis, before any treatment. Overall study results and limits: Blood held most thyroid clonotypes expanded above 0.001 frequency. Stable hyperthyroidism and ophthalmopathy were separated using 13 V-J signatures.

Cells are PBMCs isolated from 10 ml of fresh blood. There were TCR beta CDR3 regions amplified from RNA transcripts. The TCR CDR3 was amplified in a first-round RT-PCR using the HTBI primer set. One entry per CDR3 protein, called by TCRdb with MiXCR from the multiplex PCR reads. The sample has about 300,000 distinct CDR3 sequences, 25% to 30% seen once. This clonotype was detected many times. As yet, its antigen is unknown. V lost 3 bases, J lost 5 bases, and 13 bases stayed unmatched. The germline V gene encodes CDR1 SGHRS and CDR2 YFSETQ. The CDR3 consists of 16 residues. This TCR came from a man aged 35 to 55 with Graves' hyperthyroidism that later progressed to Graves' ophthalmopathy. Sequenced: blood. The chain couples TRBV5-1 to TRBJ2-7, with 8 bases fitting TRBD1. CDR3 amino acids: CASSSRRTGPANEQYF. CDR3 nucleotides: TGCGCCAGCAGCTCGAGACGGACAGGGCCCGCGAACGAGCAGTACTTC.